The sequence of this T cell receptor (beta chain) was determined in a study of Ad26.COV2.S vaccination and SARS-CoV-2 variants. At the level of the study: Donor had been placed in the Ad26.COV2.S arm of the COV1001 trial.

This table comes from immunoSEQ multiplex PCR, and its TCRdb copy is limited to in-frame clones, with some not included. The top ten hold 1.7% of the sample, which has under 600,000 clones, about 89% seen once. The CDR3 spans 14 residues. V shed 4 bases and J shed 0 bases, with 10 bases lying between them. Germline assignment: CDR1 SGDLS and CDR2 YYNGEE. Treatment here: roughly 19 received Ad26.COV2.S at low or high dose, single or two shots; roughly five received placebo; per-sample allocation not given. Vaccine and placebo recipients were sampled on day 63 after the first injection. The material sequenced was peripheral blood, taken in a trial of Ad26.COV2.S vaccine versus placebo. V and J are TRBV9 and TRBJ1-1; D not resolved. This receptor was taken from a person aged 18-65 years who received the Ad26.COV2.S COVID-19 vaccine or a placebo. CDR3 coding DNA: TGTGCCAGCAGCCCCCGAGTCCTGAACACTGAAGCTTTCTTT. The encoded protein is CASSPRVLNTEAFF.